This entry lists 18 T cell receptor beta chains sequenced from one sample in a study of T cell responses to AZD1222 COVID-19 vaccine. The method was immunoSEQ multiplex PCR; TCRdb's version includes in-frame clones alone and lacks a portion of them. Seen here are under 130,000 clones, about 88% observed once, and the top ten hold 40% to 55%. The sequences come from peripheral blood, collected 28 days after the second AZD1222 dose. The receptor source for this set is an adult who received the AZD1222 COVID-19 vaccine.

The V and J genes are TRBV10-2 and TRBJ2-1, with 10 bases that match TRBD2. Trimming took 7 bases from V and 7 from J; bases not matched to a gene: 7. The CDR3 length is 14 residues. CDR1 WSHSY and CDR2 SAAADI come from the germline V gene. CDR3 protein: CASIPSGSLNEQFF. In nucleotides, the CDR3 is TGCGCCAGCATCCCTAGCGGGAGTTTGAATGAGCAGTTCTTC.

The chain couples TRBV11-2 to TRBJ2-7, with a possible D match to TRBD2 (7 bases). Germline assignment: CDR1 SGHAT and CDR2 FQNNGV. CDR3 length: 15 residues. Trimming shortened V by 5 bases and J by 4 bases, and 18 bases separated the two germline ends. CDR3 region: CASSQIRGAGYEQYF. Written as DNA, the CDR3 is TGTGCCAGCAGCCAGATACGGGGGGCTGGGTACGAGCAGTACTTC.

CDR3 protein: CASSPDTVTYEQYF. CDR3 in DNA: TGTGCCAGCTCACCAGACACGGTGACCTACGAGCAGTACTTC. The chain uses TRBV18 and TRBJ2-7; D is undetermined. The V end was cut by 2 bases, the J end by 2 bases, with 10 bases between. CDR1 is KGHSH and CDR2 is LQKENI in the germline V gene. The CDR3 is 14 residues long.

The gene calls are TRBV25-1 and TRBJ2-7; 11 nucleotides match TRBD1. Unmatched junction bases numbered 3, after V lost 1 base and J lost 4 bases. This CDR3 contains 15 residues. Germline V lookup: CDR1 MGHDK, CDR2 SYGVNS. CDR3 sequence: CASSESGTGGYEQYF. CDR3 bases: TGTGCCAGCAGTGAATCGGGGACAGGGGGGTACGAGCAGTACTTC.

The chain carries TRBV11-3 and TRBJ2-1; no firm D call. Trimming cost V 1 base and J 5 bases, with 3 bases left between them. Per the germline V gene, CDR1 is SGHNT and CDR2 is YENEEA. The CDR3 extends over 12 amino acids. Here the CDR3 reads CASSLAHNEQFF. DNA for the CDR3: TGTGCCAGCAGCTTAGCACACAATGAGCAGTTCTTC.

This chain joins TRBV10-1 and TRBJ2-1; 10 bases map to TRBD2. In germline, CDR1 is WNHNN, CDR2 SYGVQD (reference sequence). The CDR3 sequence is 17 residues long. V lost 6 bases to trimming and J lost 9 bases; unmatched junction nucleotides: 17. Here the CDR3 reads CASSGRLAGAGGGEQFF. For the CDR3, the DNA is TGCGCCAGCAGCGGAAGGCTAGCGGGAGCCGGAGGGGGTGAGCAGTTCTTC.

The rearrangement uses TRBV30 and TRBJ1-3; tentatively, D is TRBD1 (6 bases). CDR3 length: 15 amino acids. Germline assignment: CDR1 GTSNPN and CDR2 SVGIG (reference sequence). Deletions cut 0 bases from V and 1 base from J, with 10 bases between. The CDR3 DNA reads TGTGCCTGGAGTGTAACAGGGCTATCTGGAAACACCATATATTTT. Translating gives CAWSVTGLSGNTIYF. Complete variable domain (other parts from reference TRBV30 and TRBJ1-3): SQTIHQWPATLVQPVGSPLSLECTVEGTSNPNLYWYRQAAGRGLQLLFYSVGIGQISSEVPQNLSASRPQDRQFILSSKKLLLSDSGFYLCAWSVTGLSGNTIYFGEGSWLTVV.

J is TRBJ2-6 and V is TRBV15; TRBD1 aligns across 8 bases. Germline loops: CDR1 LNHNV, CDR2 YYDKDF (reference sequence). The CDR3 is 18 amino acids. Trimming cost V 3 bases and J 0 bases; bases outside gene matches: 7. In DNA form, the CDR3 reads TGTGCCACCAGCAGGCGGACAGGGCCCATCTCTGGGGCCAACGTCCTGACTTTC. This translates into CATSRRTGPISGANVLTF.

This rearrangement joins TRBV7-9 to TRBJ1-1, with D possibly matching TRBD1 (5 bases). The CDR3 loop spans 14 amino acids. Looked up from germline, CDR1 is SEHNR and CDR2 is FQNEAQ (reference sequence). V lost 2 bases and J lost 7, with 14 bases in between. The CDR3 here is CASSLQGAAGEAFF. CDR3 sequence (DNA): TGTGCCAGCAGCTTACAAGGGGCCGCCGGTGAAGCTTTCTTT.

CDR3 region: CASSLEGLAGDGWTGELFF. DNA for the CDR3: TGTGCCAGCAGTTTAGAGGGACTAGCGGGAGACGGTTGGACCGGGGAGCTGTTTTTT. The chain links TRBV27 to TRBJ2-2; 14 bases match TRBD2. The CDR3 runs to 19 residues. Germline trimming cut 2 bases from V and 5 bases from J; bases unmatched to any gene: 10. CDR1 is MNHEY, CDR2 SMNVEV, per germline (reference sequence).

The CDR3 loop reads CASSSQRDRVEQYF. CDR3 DNA: TGTGCCAGCAGCTCCCAGCGGGACCGAGTCGAGCAGTACTTC. The chain employs TRBV7-2 and TRBJ2-7; 7 bases are a match to TRBD2. The CDR3 is 14 amino acids. V shed 4 bases, J shed 6 bases, and the junction held 9 bases outside the gene matches. The germline CDR1 and CDR2 sequences are SGHTA and FQGNSA. Complete variable domain (other parts from reference TRBV7-2 and TRBJ2-7): GAGVSQSPSNKVTEKGKDVELRCDPISGHTALYWYRQSLGQGLEFLIYFQGNSAPDKSGLPSDRFSAERTGGSVSTLTIQRTQQEDSAVYLCASSSQRDRVEQYFGPGTRLTVT.

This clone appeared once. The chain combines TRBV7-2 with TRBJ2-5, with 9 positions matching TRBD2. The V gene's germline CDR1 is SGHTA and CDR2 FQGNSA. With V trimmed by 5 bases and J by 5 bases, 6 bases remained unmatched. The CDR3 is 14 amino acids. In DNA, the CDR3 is TGTGCCAGCAGCCGGAGCGGGAGGCAGGAGACCCAGTACTTC. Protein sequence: CASSRSGRQETQYF.

The CDR3 nucleotides read TGTGCCAGTAGCCGAGCGGGGGCAGGGACCCAGTACTTC. This gives the protein CASSRAGAGTQYF. This chain uses TRBV19 with TRBJ2-5, with 8 bases that match TRBD2. The ends lost 6 bases at V and 7 bases at J; junction bases unmatched: 7. The CDR3 has 13 residues. The germline V gene has CDR1 LNHDA and CDR2 SQIVND (reference sequence).

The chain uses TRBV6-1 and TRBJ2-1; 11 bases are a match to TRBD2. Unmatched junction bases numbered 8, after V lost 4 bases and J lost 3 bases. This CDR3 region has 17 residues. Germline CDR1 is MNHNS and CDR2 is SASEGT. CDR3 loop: CASSGGRLAGNYNEQFF. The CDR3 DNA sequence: TGTGCCAGCAGTGGGGGCCGACTAGCGGGAAACTACAATGAGCAGTTCTTC.

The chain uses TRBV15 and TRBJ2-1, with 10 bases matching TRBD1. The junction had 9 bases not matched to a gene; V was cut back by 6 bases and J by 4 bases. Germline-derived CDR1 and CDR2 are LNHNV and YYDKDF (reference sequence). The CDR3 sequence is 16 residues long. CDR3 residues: CATSYGQGGKYNEQFF. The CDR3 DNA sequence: TGTGCCACCAGTTATGGACAGGGGGGGAAGTACAATGAGCAGTTCTTC.

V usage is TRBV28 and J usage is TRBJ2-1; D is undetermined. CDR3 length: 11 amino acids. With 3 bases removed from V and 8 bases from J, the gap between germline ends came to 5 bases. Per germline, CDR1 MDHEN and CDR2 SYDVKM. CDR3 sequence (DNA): TGTGCCAGCAGTTTTTTCCATGAGCAGTTCTTC. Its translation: CASSFFHEQFF.

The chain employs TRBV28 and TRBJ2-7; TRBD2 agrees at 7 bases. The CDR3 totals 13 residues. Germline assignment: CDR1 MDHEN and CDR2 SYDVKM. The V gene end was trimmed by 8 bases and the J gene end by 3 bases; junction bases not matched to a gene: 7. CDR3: CASAGTTDYEQYF. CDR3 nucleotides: TGTGCCAGCGCCGGGACTACAGACTACGAGCAGTACTTC.

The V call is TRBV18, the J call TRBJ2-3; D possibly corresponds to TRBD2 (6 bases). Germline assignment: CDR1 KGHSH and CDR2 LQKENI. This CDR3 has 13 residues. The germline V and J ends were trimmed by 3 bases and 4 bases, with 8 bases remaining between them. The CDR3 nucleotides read TGTGCCAGCTCACCGAGGAGGGCAGATACGCAGTATTTT. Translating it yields CASSPRRADTQYF.